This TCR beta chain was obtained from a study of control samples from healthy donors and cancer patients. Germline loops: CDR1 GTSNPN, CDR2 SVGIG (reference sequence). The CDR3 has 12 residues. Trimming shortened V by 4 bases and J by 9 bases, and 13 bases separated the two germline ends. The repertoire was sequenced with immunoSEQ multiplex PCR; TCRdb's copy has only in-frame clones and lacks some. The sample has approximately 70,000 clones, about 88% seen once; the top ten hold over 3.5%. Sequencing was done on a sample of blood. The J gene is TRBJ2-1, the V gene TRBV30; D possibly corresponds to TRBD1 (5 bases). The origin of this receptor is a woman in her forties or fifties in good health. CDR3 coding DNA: TGTGCCTGGAATTTAGGGGTGCGTGAGCAGTTCTTC. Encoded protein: CAWNLGVREQFF.